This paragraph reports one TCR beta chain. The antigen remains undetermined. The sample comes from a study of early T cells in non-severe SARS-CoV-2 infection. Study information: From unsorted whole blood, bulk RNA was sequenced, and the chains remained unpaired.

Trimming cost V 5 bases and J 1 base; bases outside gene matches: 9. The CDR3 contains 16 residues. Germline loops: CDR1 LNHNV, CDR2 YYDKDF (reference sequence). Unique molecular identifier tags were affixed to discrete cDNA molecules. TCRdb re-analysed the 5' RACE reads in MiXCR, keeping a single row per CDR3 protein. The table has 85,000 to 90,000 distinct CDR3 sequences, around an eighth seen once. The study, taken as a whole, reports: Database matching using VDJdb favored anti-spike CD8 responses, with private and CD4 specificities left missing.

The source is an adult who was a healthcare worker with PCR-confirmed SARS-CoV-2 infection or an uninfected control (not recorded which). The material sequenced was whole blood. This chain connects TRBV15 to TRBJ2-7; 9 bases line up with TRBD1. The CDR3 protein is CATSGGDRAPSYEQYF. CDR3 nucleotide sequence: TGTGCCACCAGCGGTGGGGACAGGGCCCCTTCCTACGAGCAGTACTTC.